At least ten counts were recorded for the clone carrying this T cell receptor beta chain. This sample is part of a study of T cell repertoires in cytomegalovirus infection. Background on the study: Matching HLA type and CMV infection were both indicated by public TCR beta signatures.

TCRdb ran MiXCR on the reads and lists one entry per CDR3 protein. The repertoire holds approximately 250,000 distinct CDR3 sequences, with under 25% as singletons. The V gene lost 5 bases and the J gene lost 5 bases, with 18 bases spanning the gap. The CDR3 contains 16 residues. The V gene's germline CDR1 is SGHVS and CDR2 FNYEAQ. The J gene is TRBJ2-2, the V gene TRBV7-6, with D maybe TRBD2 (6 bases). Sequencing input: CD8+ T cells from PBMCs. The sequence derives from a human donor in good health (CMV status not recorded). Some clones in this sample may be carry-over from other donors' samples. The DNA for the CDR3 is TGTGCCAGCAGCACCATCGCAGGGAGGCGGACCGGGGAGCTGTTTTTT. This codes for CASSTIAGRRTGELFF.